A single T cell receptor (beta chain) is shown here with its context. Its antigen remains unknown. The data stem from a study of beta chain features in type 1 diabetes. The study, taken as a whole, reports: In comparison with healthy donors, patients had naive, central memory and Treg TCRB repertoires that appeared more similar.

Expressed TCRB transcripts were sequenced after all isolated RNA was converted to cDNA. Sequencing was performed with immunoSEQ multiplex PCR; in TCRdb, only in-frame clones are kept and a portion is missing. The sample has under 550,000 clones, more than 9.5% seen once. Sorted CD4+ subsets: naive, central memory, regulatory, stem cell-like memory (CD45RO/CCR7/CD25/CD127/CD95/CD27 panel). Purity above 95% was achieved in all sorted populations. The clonotype originates from a woman younger than 30 in good health. Material for sequencing was naive CD4+ T cells from blood.

As DNA, the CDR3 is TGTGCCAGCAGTCAGACTAGCGGGGCTCCCTCCTACAATGAGCAGTTCTTC. Protein: CASSQTSGAPSYNEQFF. V is TRBV28 and J is TRBJ2-1; TRBD2 matches 11 bases. This CDR3 has 17 residues. The V segment lost 5 bases and the J segment 0 bases; nucleotides outside the gene matches: 6. CDR1 and CDR2 (germline): MDHEN, SYDVKM.